The rows below give T cell receptor beta chains drawn from one sample of a study of cytomegalovirus exposure and HLA in healthy donors. Measured with immunoSEQ multiplex PCR; TCRdb has only the in-frame clones, and not every one. The repertoire holds over 150,000 clones, with 70% to 80% as singletons. The sample comprised PBMCs. These receptors were taken from a man aged 30 to 39 in good health and CMV-seropositive. Each CDR3 is given with its conserved first and last residue. Size is stated for part of the rows, as once, few or many counts, or as a class when the clone is expanded.

clone_size,v_call,j_call,cdr3_aa
NA,TRBV5-6,TRBJ2-6,CASSIGQGFSGANVLTF
NA,TRBV5-1,TRBJ2-2,CASSFGGVSNTGELFF
few,TRBV19,TRBJ1-3,CASSLTSGNTIYF
NA,TRBV6-5,TRBJ1-2,CASSQDGNYGYTF
NA,TRBV4-2,TRBJ2-2,CASSQDSQAPLSGELFF
NA,TRBV15,TRBJ2-3,CATSRSGVDTQYF
NA,TRBV28,TRBJ2-3,CASRFSGGVDTQYF
NA,TRBV27,TRBJ2-7,CASSFAIKNEQYF
NA,TRBV5-1,TRBJ2-1,CASSSGLAGNNEQFF
few,TRBV11-2,TRBJ1-5,CASSLDYQQGSNQPQHF
NA,TRBV28,TRBJ1-5,CASQIRGISNQPQHF
few,TRBV11-3,TRBJ2-1,CASSLDHRDEQFF
NA,TRBV28,TRBJ1-1,CASSLSGTGPIAFF
NA,TRBV27,TRBJ1-1,CASAHGGGTNTEAFF
NA,TRBV30,TRBJ2-7,CAWLDTGGGDEQYF
NA,TRBV4-2,TRBJ1-3,CASRTSGNTIYF
once,TRBV7-9,TRBJ2-3,CASSVLRQGVDTQYF
NA,TRBV12-2,TRBJ2-7,CASRSRLGTSGGPYEQYF
few,TRBV19,TRBJ1-2,CASSIARGISNGYTF
NA,TRBV28,TRBJ1-1,CASSLGYTEAFF
NA,TRBV6-5,TRBJ1-1,CASSYGGAIRNTEAFF
NA,TRBV15,TRBJ2-5,CATSRETGLGTQYF
NA,TRBV29-1,TRBJ1-4,CSVAKGDWNEKLFF
NA,TRBV4-1,TRBJ1-1,CASSQGPHAGNTEAFF
NA,TRBV13,TRBJ2-3,CASTGGQLVTDTQYF
NA,TRBV10-3,TRBJ2-2,CAISVYSGGLGTGELFF
NA,TRBV7-2,NA,CASSLPGVLGYEQYF
NA,TRBV5-4,TRBJ1-4,CASRQDIGDEKLFF
NA,TRBV7-2,TRBJ2-1,CASTADRGPYNEQFF
NA,TRBV7-3,TRBJ2-1,CASSLGSGNYNEQFF
NA,TRBV18,TRBJ2-2,CASSPYGLAGDRNTGELFF
once,TRBV12-5,TRBJ2-5,CASGATGLEETQYF
medium-sized,TRBV28,TRBJ1-4,CASSRGQGREKLFF